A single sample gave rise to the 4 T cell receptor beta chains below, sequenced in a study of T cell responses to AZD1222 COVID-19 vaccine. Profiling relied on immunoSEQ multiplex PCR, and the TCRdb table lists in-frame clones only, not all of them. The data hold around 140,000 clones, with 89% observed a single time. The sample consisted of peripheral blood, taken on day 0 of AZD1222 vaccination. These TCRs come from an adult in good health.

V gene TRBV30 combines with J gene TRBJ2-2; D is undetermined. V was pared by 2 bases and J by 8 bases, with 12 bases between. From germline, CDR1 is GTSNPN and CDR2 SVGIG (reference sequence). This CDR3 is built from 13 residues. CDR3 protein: CAWSPRRKGELFF. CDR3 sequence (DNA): TGTGCCTGGAGTCCAAGACGGAAAGGGGAGCTGTTTTTT.

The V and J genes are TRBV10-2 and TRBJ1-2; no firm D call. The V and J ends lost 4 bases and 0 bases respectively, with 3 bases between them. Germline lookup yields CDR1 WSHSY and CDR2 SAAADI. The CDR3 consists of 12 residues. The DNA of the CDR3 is TGCGCCAGCAGTGGGTCTAACTATGGCTACACCTTC. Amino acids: CASSGSNYGYTF.

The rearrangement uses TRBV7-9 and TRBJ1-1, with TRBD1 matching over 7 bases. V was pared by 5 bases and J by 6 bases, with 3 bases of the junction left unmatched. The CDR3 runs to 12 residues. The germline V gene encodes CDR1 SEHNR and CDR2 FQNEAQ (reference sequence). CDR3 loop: CASSHDRAEAFF. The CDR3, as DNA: TGTGCCAGCAGCCACGACAGGGCTGAAGCTTTCTTT.

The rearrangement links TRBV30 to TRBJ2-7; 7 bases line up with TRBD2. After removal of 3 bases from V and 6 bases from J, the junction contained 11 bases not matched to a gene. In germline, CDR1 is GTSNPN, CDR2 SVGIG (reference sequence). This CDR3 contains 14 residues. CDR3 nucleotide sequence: TGTGCCTGGAGGCCGGGGGGTTCCTACGGCGAGCAGTACTTC. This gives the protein CAWRPGGSYGEQYF.